The TCR beta chain described here comes from a study of T cells in localized non-small cell lung cancer. Study observations and caveats: Longer overall survival was associated with a higher density of T cells in the blood. Peak T cell clonality was found in uninvolved adjacent lung, exceeding tumor.

The method was immunoSEQ multiplex PCR; TCRdb's version includes in-frame clones alone and lacks a portion of them. The sample has 24,000 or so clones; 90% are singletons. V was pared by 2 bases and J by 7 bases, with 15 bases between. This CDR3 is 15 amino acids long. Germline V gene sequence: CDR1 SGHTA, CDR2 FQGTGA. On this clone: Its antigen is as yet unknown.

This clonotype was obtained from a woman between 35 and 75 years old with stage I lung adenocarcinoma. The V gene is TRBV7-3, the J gene TRBJ2-1; D is perhaps TRBD1 or TRBD2 (5 bases each). Sequenced material: peripheral blood, taken before any cancer treatment. CDR3 sequence (DNA): TGTGCCAGCAGCTTATCCCCCGTAGGGGAGAATGAGCAGTTCTTC. This encodes CASSLSPVGENEQFF.